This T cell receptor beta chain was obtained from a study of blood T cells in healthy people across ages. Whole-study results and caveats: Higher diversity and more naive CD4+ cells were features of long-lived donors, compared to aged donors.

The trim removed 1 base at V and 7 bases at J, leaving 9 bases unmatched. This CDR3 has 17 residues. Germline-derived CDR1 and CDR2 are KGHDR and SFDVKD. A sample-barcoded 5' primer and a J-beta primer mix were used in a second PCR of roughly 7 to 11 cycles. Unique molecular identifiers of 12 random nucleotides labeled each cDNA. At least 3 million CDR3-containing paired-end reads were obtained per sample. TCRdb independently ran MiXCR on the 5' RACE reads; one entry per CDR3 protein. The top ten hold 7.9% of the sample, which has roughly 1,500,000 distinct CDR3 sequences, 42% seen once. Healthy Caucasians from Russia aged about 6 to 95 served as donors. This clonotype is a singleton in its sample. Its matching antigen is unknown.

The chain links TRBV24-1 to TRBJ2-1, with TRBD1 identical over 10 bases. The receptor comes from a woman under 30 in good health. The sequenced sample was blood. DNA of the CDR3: TGTGCCACCAGTGATTTATCGACAGGGGGCTTTTCTAATGAGCAGTTCTTC. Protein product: CATSDLSTGGFSNEQFF.